This T cell receptor beta chain was captured in a study of chemoradiotherapy in HPV16-positive cancers. Study at large: Candidate HPV-specific T-cell clones and common TCR motifs came from functional assays in a couple of HPV16-positive patients. Whole-study findings and limits: HPV-specific T cells were functionally defined from only a couple of HPV16-positive patients. During treatment, candidate HPV-specific clones and E7-related motifs expanded in tumor.

Samples were taken several times over chemoradiotherapy. Germline loops: CDR1 SGHTA, CDR2 FQGNSA. The V end was cut by 5 bases, the J end by 1 base, with 8 bases between. The CDR3 has 13 residues. In this sample, this clone turned up once. Its antigen is currently unknown. Sequenced by immunoSEQ multiplex PCR; TCRdb stores in-frame clones only, minus some. This repertoire shows roughly 15,000 clones, 78% found once; its top ten account for around 9.6%. V usage is TRBV7-2 and J usage is TRBJ1-1; the D is unclear. The clonotype was recovered from a human donor with HPV-associated anogenital cancer. Sampling was performed from a patient who underwent chemoradiotherapy. CDR3 loop: CASSRDQNTEAFF. CDR3 sequence (DNA): TGTGCCAGCAGCCGAGACCAGAACACTGAAGCTTTCTTT. The full variable domain, its missing parts supplied by reference TRBV7-2 and TRBJ1-1, is GAGVSQSPSNKVTEKGKDVELRCDPISGHTALYWYRQSLGQGLEFLIYFQGNSAPDKSGLPSDRFSAERTGGSVSTLTIQRTQQEDSAVYLCASSRDQNTEAFFGQGTRLTVV.